This T cell receptor (beta chain) was identified in a study of blood T cells in healthy people across ages. Overall study results and limits: There were more naive CD4+ cells and higher diversity in long-lived donors than in aged donors. While age rose, TCR beta diversity per million T cells dropped in a roughly linear way.

This clonotype was seen a handful of times. The target antigen is unknown. Every donor contributed ten milliliters of peripheral blood by blood draw. A second about 6 to 12 cycle PCR used barcoded and J-beta primers. Each cDNA was tagged by a template-switch adaptor containing 12 random nucleotides. TCRdb processed the 5' RACE reads anew with MiXCR; each CDR3 protein has one entry. The data contain some 1.6 million distinct CDR3 sequences, roughly 32% of them seen just once; the ten biggest clones take up 10% to 12%. This CDR3 comprises 16 residues. CDR1 SGDLS and CDR2 YYNGEE come from the germline V gene. The junction had 5 bases not matched to a gene; V was cut back by 0 bases and J by 2 bases.

The specimen sequenced was blood. The chain is built from TRBV9 and TRBJ2-1; 7 nucleotides agree with TRBD1. This TCR was sampled from a woman aged 25 to 39 in good health. CDR3 DNA: TGTGCCAGCAGCGTAGTACCAGGGGGACCCTACAATGAGCAGTTCTTC. Translated: CASSVVPGGPYNEQFF.